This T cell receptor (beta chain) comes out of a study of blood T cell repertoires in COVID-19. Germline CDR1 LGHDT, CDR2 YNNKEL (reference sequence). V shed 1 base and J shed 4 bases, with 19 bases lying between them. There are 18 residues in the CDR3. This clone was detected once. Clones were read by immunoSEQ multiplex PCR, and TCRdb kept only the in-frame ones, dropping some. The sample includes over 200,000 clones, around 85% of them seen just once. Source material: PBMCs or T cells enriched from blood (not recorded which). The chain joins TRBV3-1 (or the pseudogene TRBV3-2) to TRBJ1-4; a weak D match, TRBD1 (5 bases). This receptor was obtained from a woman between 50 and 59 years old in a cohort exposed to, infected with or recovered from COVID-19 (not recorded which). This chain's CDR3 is CASSQGAGRTMSNEKLFF. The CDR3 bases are TGTGCCAGCAGCCAAGGGGCAGGGAGGACCATGAGTAATGAAAAACTGTTTTTT.